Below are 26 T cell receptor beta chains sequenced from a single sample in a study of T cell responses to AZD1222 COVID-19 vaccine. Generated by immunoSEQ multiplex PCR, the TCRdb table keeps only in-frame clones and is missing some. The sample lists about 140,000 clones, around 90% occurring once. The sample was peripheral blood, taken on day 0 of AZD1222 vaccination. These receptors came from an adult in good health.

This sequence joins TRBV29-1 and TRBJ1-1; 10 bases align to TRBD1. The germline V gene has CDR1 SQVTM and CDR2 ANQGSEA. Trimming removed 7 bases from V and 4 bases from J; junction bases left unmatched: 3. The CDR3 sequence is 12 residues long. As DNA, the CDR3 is TGCAGCGGTTGGACAGGGGGCACTGAAGCTTTCTTT. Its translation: CSGWTGGTEAFF.

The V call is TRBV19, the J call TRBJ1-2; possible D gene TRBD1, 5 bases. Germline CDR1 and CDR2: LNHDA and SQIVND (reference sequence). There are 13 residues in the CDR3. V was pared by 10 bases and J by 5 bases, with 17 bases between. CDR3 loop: CAIRGGHLYGYTF. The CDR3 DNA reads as TGTGCCATTCGAGGAGGACATCTATATGGCTACACCTTC.

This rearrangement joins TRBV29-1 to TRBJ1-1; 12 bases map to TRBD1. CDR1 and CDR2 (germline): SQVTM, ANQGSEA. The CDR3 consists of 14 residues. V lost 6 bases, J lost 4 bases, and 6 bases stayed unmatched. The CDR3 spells CSVGTGGRITEAFF. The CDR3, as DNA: TGCAGCGTGGGGACAGGGGGCAGGATCACTGAAGCTTTCTTT.

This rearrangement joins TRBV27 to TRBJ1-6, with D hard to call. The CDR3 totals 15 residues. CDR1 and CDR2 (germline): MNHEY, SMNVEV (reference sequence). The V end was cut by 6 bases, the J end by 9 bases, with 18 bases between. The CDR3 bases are TGTGCCAGCAGCCAACAGTTTGGGTCGGGTTCACCCCTCCACTTT. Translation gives CASSQQFGSGSPLHF.

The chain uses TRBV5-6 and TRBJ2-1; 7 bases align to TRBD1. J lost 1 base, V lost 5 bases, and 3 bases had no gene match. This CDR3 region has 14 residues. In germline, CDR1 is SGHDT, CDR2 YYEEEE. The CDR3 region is CASRGQLSYNEQFF. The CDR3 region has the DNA TGTGCCAGCAGGGGACAGCTTTCCTACAATGAGCAGTTCTTC.

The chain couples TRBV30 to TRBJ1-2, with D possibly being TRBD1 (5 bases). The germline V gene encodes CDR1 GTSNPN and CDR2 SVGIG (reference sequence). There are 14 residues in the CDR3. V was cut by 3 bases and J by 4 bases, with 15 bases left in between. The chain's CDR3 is CAWSAGPGIYGYTF. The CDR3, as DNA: TGTGCCTGGAGCGCAGGTCCAGGGATCTATGGCTACACCTTC.

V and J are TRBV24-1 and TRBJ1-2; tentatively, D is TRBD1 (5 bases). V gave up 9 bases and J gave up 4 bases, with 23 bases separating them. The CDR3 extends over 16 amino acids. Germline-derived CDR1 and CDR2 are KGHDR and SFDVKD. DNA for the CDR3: TGTGCCACCCCCGGCTCCGCGACAGCTAATGGCTATGGCTACACCTTC. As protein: CATPGSATANGYGYTF.

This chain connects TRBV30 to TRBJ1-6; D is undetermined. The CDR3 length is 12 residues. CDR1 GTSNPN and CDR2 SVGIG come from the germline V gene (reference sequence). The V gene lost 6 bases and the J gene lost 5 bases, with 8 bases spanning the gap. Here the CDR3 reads CACRLDNSPLHF. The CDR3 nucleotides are TGTGCCTGTCGTCTGGATAATTCACCCCTCCACTTT.

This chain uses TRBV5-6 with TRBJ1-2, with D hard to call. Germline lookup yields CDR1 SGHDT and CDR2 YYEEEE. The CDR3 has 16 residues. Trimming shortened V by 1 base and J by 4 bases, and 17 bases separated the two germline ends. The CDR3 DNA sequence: TGTGCCAGCAGCTTGCTCCCAACGAGCGCGGGCTATGGCTACACCTTC. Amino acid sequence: CASSLLPTSAGYGYTF.

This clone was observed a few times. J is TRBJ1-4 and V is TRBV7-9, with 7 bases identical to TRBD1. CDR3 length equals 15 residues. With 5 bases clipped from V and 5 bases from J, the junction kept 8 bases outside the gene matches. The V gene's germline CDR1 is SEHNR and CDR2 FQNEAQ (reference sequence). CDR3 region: CASSPPGQLNEKLFF. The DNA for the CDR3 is TGTGCCAGCAGCCCGCCGGGACAGCTAAATGAAAAACTGTTTTTT.

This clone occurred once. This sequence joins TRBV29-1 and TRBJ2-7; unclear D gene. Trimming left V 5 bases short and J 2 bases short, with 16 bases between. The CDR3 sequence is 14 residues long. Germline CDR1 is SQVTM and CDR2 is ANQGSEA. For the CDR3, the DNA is TGCAGCGTTACCCCGGTGGCGACACCCTACGAGCAGTACTTC. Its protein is CSVTPVATPYEQYF.

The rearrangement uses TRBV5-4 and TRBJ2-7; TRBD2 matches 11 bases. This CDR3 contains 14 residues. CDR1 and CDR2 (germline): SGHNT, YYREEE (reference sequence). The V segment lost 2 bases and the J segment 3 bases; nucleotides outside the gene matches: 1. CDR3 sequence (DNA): TGTGCCAGCAGCTTAGGGACTAGCGGCTACGAGCAGTACTTC. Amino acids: CASSLGTSGYEQYF.

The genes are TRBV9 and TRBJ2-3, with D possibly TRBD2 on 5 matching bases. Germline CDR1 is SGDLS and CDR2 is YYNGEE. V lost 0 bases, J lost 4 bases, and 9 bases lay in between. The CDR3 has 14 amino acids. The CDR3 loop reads CASSVGPGSDTQYF. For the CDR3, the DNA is TGTGCCAGCAGCGTAGGACCGGGATCAGATACGCAGTATTTT.

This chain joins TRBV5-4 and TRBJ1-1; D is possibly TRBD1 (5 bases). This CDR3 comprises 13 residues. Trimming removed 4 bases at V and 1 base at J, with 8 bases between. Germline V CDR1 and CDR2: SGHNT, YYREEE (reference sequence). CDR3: CASSQGTNTEAFF. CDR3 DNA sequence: TGTGCCAGCAGCCAGGGCACGAACACTGAAGCTTTCTTT. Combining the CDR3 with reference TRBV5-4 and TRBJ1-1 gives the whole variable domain ETGVTQSPTHLIKTRGQQVTLRCSSQSGHNTVSWYQQALGQGPQFIFQYYREEENGRGNFPPRFSGLQFPNYSSELNVNALELDDSALYLCASSQGTNTEAFFGQGTRLTVV.

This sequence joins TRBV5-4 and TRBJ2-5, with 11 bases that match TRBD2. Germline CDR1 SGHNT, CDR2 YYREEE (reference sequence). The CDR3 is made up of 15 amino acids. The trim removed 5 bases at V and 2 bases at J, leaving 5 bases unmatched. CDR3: CASRVAGGGQETQYF. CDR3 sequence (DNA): TGTGCCAGCAGGGTAGCGGGAGGGGGGCAAGAGACCCAGTACTTC.

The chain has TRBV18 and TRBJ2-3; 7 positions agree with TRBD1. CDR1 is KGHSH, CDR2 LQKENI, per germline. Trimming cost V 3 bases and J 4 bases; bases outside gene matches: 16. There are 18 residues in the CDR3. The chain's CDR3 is CASSPERETGPAADTQYF. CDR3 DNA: TGTGCCAGCTCACCGGAACGAGAGACAGGGCCGGCAGCAGATACGCAGTATTTT.

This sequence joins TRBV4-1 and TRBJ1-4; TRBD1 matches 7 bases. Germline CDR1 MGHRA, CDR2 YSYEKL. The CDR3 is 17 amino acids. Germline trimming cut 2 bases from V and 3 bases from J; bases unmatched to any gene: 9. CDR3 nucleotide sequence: TGCGCCAGCAGCCAAACAGGGGATTGGGCAGCTAATGAAAAACTGTTTTTT. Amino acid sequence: CASSQTGDWAANEKLFF.

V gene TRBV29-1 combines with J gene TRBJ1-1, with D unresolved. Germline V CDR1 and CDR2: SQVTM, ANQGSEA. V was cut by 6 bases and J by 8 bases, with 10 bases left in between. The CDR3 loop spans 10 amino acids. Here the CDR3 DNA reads TGCAGCGTCGCCAACGCCGAAGCTTTCTTT. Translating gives CSVANAEAFF.

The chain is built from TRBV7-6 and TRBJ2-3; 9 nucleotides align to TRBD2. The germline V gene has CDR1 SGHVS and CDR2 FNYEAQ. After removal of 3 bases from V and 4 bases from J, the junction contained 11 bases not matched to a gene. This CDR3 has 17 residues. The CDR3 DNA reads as TGTGCCAGCAGCTTTACGATTAGCGGGAGTTCGGCAGATACGCAGTATTTT. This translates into CASSFTISGSSADTQYF.

CDR3 nucleotides: TGTGCCAGCAGTCCACTCACAGGACAGGGCAGCACAGATACGCAGTATTTT. This encodes CASSPLTGQGSTDTQYF. The chain couples TRBV28 to TRBJ2-3, with 8 bases fitting TRBD1. J lost 0 bases, V lost 5 bases, and 10 bases had no gene match. Per the germline V gene, CDR1 is MDHEN and CDR2 is SYDVKM. The CDR3 spans 17 residues. Full variable domain (missing parts from reference TRBV28 and TRBJ2-3): DVKVTQSSRYLVKRTGEKVFLECVQDMDHENMFWYRQDPGLGLRLIYFSYDVKMKEKGDIPEGYSVSREKKERFSLILESASTNQTSMYLCASSPLTGQGSTDTQYFGPGTRLTVL.

CDR3 bases: TGTGCCAGCAGTTTAGTTGCAGGGAACTATGGCTACACCTTC. Amino acids: CASSLVAGNYGYTF. This sequence joins TRBV28 and TRBJ1-2; D may be TRBD1 (5 bases). V shed 2 bases and J shed 2 bases, with 9 bases lying between them. CDR3 length equals 14 residues. Germline CDR1 is MDHEN and CDR2 is SYDVKM.

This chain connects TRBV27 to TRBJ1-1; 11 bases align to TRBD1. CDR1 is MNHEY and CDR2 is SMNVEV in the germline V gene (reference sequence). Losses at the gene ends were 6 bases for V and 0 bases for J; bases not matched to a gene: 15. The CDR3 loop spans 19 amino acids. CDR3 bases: TGTGCCAGCAGGGACACGGTTAGGGACAGGGGGGTGATGAACACTGAAGCTTTCTTT. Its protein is CASRDTVRDRGVMNTEAFF.

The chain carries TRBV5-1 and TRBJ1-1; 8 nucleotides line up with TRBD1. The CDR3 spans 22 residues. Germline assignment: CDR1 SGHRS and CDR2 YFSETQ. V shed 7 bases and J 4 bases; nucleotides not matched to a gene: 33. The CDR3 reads CASASTTLSRRTGSTRATEAFF. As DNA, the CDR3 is TGCGCCAGCGCTAGCACTACCCTTTCCCGTCGGACAGGGTCCACCCGCGCCACTGAAGCTTTCTTT.

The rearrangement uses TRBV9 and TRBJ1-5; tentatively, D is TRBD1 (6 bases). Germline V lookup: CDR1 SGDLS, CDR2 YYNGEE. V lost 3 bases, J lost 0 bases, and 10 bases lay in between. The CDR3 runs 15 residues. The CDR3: CASSGGQYSNQPQHF. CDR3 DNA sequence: TGTGCCAGCAGCGGAGGACAGTATAGCAATCAGCCCCAGCATTTT.

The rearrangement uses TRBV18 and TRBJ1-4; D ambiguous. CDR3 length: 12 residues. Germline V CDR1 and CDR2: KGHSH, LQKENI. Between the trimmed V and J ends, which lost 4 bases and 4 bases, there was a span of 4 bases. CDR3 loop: CASSRLNEKLFF. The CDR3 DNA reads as TGTGCCAGCTCACGGCTTAATGAAAAACTGTTTTTT.

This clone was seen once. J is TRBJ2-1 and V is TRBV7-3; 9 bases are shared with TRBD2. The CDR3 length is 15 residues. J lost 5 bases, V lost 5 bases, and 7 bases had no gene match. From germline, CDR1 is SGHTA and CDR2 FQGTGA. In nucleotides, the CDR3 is TGTGCCAGCAGCCCCGGGACTAGCAAAAACAATGAGCAGTTCTTC. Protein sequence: CASSPGTSKNNEQFF. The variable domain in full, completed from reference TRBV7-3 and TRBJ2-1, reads GAGVSQTPSNKVTEKGKYVELRCDPISGHTALYWYRQSLGQGPEFLIYFQGTGAADDSGLPNDRFFAVRPEGSVSTLKIQRTERGDSAVYLCASSPGTSKNNEQFFGPGTRLTVL.